These 22 T cell receptor beta chains were sequenced from one sample in a study of post-analysis software for immune sequencing data. Their cognate antigens are unknown. The TCR beta cDNA libraries carried unique molecular identifiers. One entry per CDR3 protein results from TCRdb running MiXCR on the PCR reads. The sample has about 560,000 distinct CDR3 sequences, around 44% seen once. Study-wide results and caveats: With TRBV5-6, TRBV5-1 and TRBV20-1 included, 4 to 6 TRBV segments were more frequent in patients than in controls.

The sequenced sample consisted of blood. The receptors were sampled from a girl aged 10 to 17 with multiple sclerosis.

This clonotype was detected a few times. The V call is TRBV7-9, the J call TRBJ2-5, with 7 bases aligning to TRBD1. The V and J ends lost 3 bases and 2 bases, in that order; junction bases with no gene match: 9. CDR1 is SEHNR, CDR2 FQNEAQ, per germline (reference sequence). This CDR3 is 16 amino acids long. DNA for the CDR3: TGTGCCAGCAGCTTTTTCCCCCTGGGACAGCAAGAGACCCAGTACTTC. Translating gives CASSFFPLGQQETQYF. Supplemented by reference TRBV7-9 and TRBJ2-5, the full variable domain reads DTGVSQNPRHKITKRGQNVTFRCDPISEHNRLYWYRQTLGQGPEFLTYFQNEAQLEKSRLLSDRFSAERPKGSFSTLEIQRTEQGDSAMYLCASSFFPLGQQETQYFGPGTRLLVL.

The chain is built from TRBV6-1 and TRBJ2-5; unclear D gene. There are 12 residues in the CDR3. CDR1 is MNHNS and CDR2 is SASEGT in the germline V gene. V dropped 6 bases and J dropped 5 bases, with 10 bases sitting between them. The CDR3 DNA reads TGTGCCAGCAGCCAATACCGGGAGACCCAGTACTTC. Translating it yields CASSQYRETQYF.

In this sample, this clonotype turned up a few times. The gene calls are TRBV2 and TRBJ1-6, with 8 bases identical to TRBD1. CDR1 is SNHLY, CDR2 FYNNEI, per germline. Trimming took 7 bases from V and 10 from J; bases not matched to a gene: 15. The CDR3 is 16 residues long. The CDR3 loop reads CASNIDRGVSGSPLHF. The CDR3 bases are TGTGCCAGCAACATCGACAGGGGCGTTAGTGGATCACCCCTCCACTTT.

In its sample, this clonotype was seen many times. The junction departs from the called germline gene at one end, perhaps through a read error. The V and J genes are TRBV5-1 and TRBJ1-2; the D gene is possibly TRBD1 (6 bases). In germline, CDR1 is SGHRS, CDR2 YFSETQ. The CDR3 totals 13 residues. The DNA for the CDR3 is TGTGCCAGCAGCACAGGGACCGACTATGGCTACACCTTC. Translated, it gives CASSTGTDYGYTF.

This sequence joins TRBV20-1 and TRBJ2-5; 8 bases line up with TRBD1. Germline lookup yields CDR1 DFQATT and CDR2 SNEGSKA (reference sequence). There are 14 residues in the CDR3. Trimming at V came to 6 bases and at J to 5 bases, leaving 11 bases not matched to a gene. This CDR3 is CSAAPRGRMETQYF. DNA of the CDR3: TGCAGTGCGGCACCCAGGGGGCGGATGGAGACCCAGTACTTC.

The gene calls are TRBV10-1 and TRBJ2-7; D perhaps matches TRBD1 (6 bases). The CDR3 sequence is 16 residues long. V lost 0 bases to trimming and J lost 0 bases, with 12 bases between them. Germline V lookup: CDR1 WNHNN, CDR2 SYGVQD (reference sequence). The CDR3 nucleotides read TGCGCCAGCAGTGAGTCGATTGGGACATCCTCCTACGAGCAGTACTTC. Amino acid sequence: CASSESIGTSSYEQYF.

The rearrangement links TRBV4-1 to TRBJ1-2; 7 bases align to TRBD1. From germline, CDR1 is MGHRA and CDR2 YSYEKL. J gave up 8 bases and V 3 bases, and 15 bases lay outside the gene matches. The length of the CDR3 is 16 residues. The CDR3 sequence: CASSHPRGRGMKGYTF. The CDR3 DNA is TGCGCCAGCAGCCACCCCAGGGGCAGGGGGATGAAAGGCTACACCTTC.

The chain couples TRBV5-1 to TRBJ2-7; 8 positions match TRBD1. CDR1 and CDR2 from the germline V gene are SGHRS and YFSETQ. V was clipped by 0 bases and J by 6 bases; unmatched bases: 11. This CDR3 is built from 16 residues. The CDR3 loop reads CASSLDSVRGLSEQYF. In nucleotides, the CDR3 is TGCGCCAGCAGCTTGGACTCGGTCAGGGGGCTTAGCGAGCAGTACTTC. The whole variable domain, filled in from reference TRBV5-1 and TRBJ2-7, reads KAGVTQTPRYLIKTRGQQVTLSCSPISGHRSVSWYQQTPGQGLQFLFEYFSETQRNKGNFPGRFSGRQFSNSRSEMNVSTLELGDSALYLCASSLDSVRGLSEQYFGPGTRLTVT.

The J gene is TRBJ2-3, the V gene TRBV2, with TRBD2 matching over 8 bases. Germline V gene data show CDR1 as SNHLY and CDR2 as FYNNEI. This CDR3 has 14 residues. The CDR3 region has the DNA TGTGTCACCAATAGCGGGACGCCCACAGATACGCAGTATTTT. Its translation is CVTNSGTPTDTQYF.

This clonotype was detected a few times. This sequence joins TRBV20-1 and TRBJ1-5; D is perhaps TRBD1 (5 bases). The CDR3 is 14 residues long. Trimming stripped 1 base from V and 3 bases from J, with 10 bases between. Germline V gene lookup returns CDR1 DFQATT and CDR2 SNEGSKA (reference sequence). The CDR3 DNA follows: TGCAGTGCTAGAGTTACAGGTAACAATCAGCCCCAGCATTTT. Translated, it gives CSARVTGNNQPQHF.

This clonotype has a handful of counts. This chain uses TRBV7-2 with TRBJ2-3; D is unclear. The germline V gene encodes CDR1 SGHTA and CDR2 FQGNSA. Trimming took off 1 base at V and 3 bases at J, with 11 bases between the two ends. This CDR3 contains 15 residues. CDR3 sequence: CASSLGVHGTDTQYF. The CDR3 DNA sequence: TGTGCCAGCAGCTTAGGAGTCCACGGGACAGATACGCAGTATTTT.

V usage is TRBV12-3 or TRBV12-4 and J usage is TRBJ2-3; TRBD2 agrees at 14 bases. V lost 3 bases to trimming and J lost 7 bases; unmatched junction nucleotides: 6. The CDR3 contains 16 residues. CDR3 loop: CASSLGLAGVGNTQYF. The CDR3 bases are TGTGCCAGCAGTTTGGGACTAGCGGGGGTGGGCAATACGCAGTATTTT.

This chain joins TRBV6-2 or TRBV6-3 and TRBJ2-3; D not certain. Germline values: CDR1 MNHEY, CDR2 SVGEGT. The CDR3 loop spans 12 amino acids. The V and J ends lost 6 bases and 4 bases respectively, with 8 bases between them. CDR3 loop: CASRKAADTQYF. The DNA for the CDR3 is TGTGCCAGCAGGAAGGCGGCAGATACGCAGTATTTT.

J is TRBJ2-3 and V is TRBV5-1; D unresolved. This CDR3 has 15 residues. V lost 2 bases, J lost 5 bases, and 15 bases lay in between. Germline assignment: CDR1 SGHRS and CDR2 YFSETQ. The CDR3 is CASSFGPTERDTQYF. The CDR3 bases are TGCGCCAGCAGCTTTGGTCCCACCGAGAGAGATACGCAGTATTTT.

This chain connects TRBV6-5 to TRBJ1-1, with a possible D match to TRBD1 (5 bases). This CDR3 has 16 residues. The V gene's germline CDR1 is MNHEY and CDR2 SVGAGI. Deletions cut 2 bases from V and 1 base from J, with 14 bases between. The CDR3 loop is CASSYLAGRRNTEAFF. The CDR3 region has the DNA TGTGCCAGCAGTTACCTGGCAGGGAGAAGGAACACTGAAGCTTTCTTT.

The V and J genes are TRBV12-3 or TRBV12-4 and TRBJ1-1; TRBD1 aligns across 10 bases. This CDR3 has 15 amino acids. V dropped 3 bases and J dropped 5; count of bases not matched to a gene: 6. CDR3: CASSFGTGDGTEAFF. CDR3 coding DNA: TGTGCCAGCAGTTTTGGGACAGGGGATGGGACTGAAGCTTTCTTT.

The chain uses TRBV20-1 and TRBJ1-2; possibly TRBD1 for D (6 bases). Germline-derived CDR1 and CDR2 are DFQATT and SNEGSKA (reference sequence). The CDR3 consists of 15 residues. V lost 4 bases, J lost 4 bases, and 19 bases lay in between. CDR3 DNA: TGCAGTGCTACCCCACCGGGACATTGGGGCTATGGCTACACCTTC. Its protein product is CSATPPGHWGYGYTF.

The J gene is TRBJ2-7, the V gene TRBV5-1; TRBD1 agrees at 10 bases. The CDR3 spans 18 residues. Per germline, CDR1 SGHRS and CDR2 YFSETQ. Germline trimming cut 0 bases from V and 1 base from J; bases unmatched to any gene: 10. For the CDR3, the DNA is TGCGCCAGCAGCTTGGACCGCACCGGGACAGGGGCATCCTACGAGCAGTACTTC. Protein: CASSLDRTGTGASYEQYF.

The chain has TRBV5-1 and TRBJ2-5; 7 nucleotides match TRBD2. Germline V gives CDR1 SGHRS, CDR2 YFSETQ. V trimming: 2 bases; J trimming: 5 bases; junction bases outside the gene matches: 6. The CDR3 length is 14 residues. CDR3 nucleotide sequence: TGCGCCAGCAGCTTTCGCGGGAGTAGTGAGACCCAGTACTTC. Its translation is CASSFRGSSETQYF.

The chain uses TRBV20-1 and TRBJ2-1, with 9 bases matching TRBD2. Germline V gene sequence: CDR1 DFQATT, CDR2 SNEGSKA (reference sequence). Losses at the gene ends were 4 bases for V and 10 bases for J; bases not matched to a gene: 8. This CDR3 has 13 residues. The CDR3 spells CSAISGGRDEQFF. In nucleotides, the CDR3 is TGCAGTGCTATCTCAGGCGGGAGGGACGAGCAGTTCTTC.

J is TRBJ2-3 and V is TRBV10-2, with TRBD2 identical over 7 bases. J was trimmed by 2 bases and V by 6 bases; bases with no gene match: 5. Per the germline V gene, CDR1 is WSHSY and CDR2 is SAAADI. The CDR3 totals 14 residues. The CDR3 spells CASRAAGSTDTQYF. CDR3 coding DNA: TGCGCCAGCAGAGCAGCGGGGTCCACAGATACGCAGTATTTT.

This clonotype was seen once. The CDR3 region has the DNA TGTGCCATCAGTGATACGACAAGGACAGGCCTCTCTGGGGCCAACGTCCTGACTTTC. This codes for CAISDTTRTGLSGANVLTF. This rearrangement joins TRBV10-3 to TRBJ2-6, with TRBD1 matching over 7 bases. V lost 3 bases to trimming and J lost 0 bases; unmatched junction nucleotides: 11. CDR1 and CDR2 (germline): ENHRY, SYGVKD. The CDR3 is 19 amino acids.